This T cell receptor beta chain was captured by sequencing in a study of blood T cells in healthy people across ages. There are a few counts of this clonotype. A second PCR of 7 to 11 cycles used a sample-barcoded 5' primer and a J-beta primer mix. MiXCR, run by TCRdb on the 5' RACE reads, gives a single entry per CDR3 protein. This repertoire shows about 1,500,000 distinct CDR3 sequences, approximately 42% found once; its top ten account for around 8%. The CDR3 is 13 residues long. CDR1 and CDR2 (germline): SQVTM, ANQGSEA. The ends were cut back, 2 bases at V and 0 bases at J, with 8 bases in the middle.

Sequencing used blood. This TCR was sampled from a young woman in good health. V and J are TRBV29-1 and TRBJ2-7, with no clear D. The CDR3 coding sequence is TGCAGCGTTGAAATGGCCGGCTCCTACGAGCAGTACTTC. It encodes CSVEMAGSYEQYF.